One sample yielded the 8 T cell receptor beta chains listed below, sequenced in a study of Ad26.COV2.S vaccination and SARS-CoV-2 variants. Produced via immunoSEQ multiplex PCR; TCRdb's table is partial and in-frame only. The repertoire includes about 400,000 clones, about 89% of them detected once, and under 2% sits in the top ten. The treatment here: 15 to 20 received Ad26.COV2.S at low or high dose, single or two shots; 5 received placebo; per-sample allocation not given. Sampling was performed 63 days after the first vaccine or placebo injection. The specimen was peripheral blood, collected in a trial of Ad26.COV2.S vaccine versus placebo. The receptors here all came from a person between 18 and 60 years old who received the Ad26.COV2.S COVID-19 vaccine or a placebo.

The chain has TRBV7-2 and TRBJ2-7; D unresolved. V was shortened by 3 bases and J by 9 bases, with 15 bases between the two germline ends. The CDR3 runs 13 residues. Germline V gives CDR1 SGHTA, CDR2 FQGNSA. CDR3: CASSLSPRVGQYF. The DNA for the CDR3 is TGTGCCAGCAGCTTGAGTCCTAGGGTGGGGCAGTACTTC.

J is TRBJ1-5 and V is TRBV28; 9 bases map to TRBD1. The junction had 0 bases not matched to a gene; V was cut back by 4 bases and J by 5 bases. CDR1 and CDR2 from the germline V gene are MDHEN and SYDVKM. The CDR3 covers 13 residues. The CDR3 sequence is CASSWTGDQPQHF. As DNA, the CDR3 is TGTGCCAGCAGTTGGACAGGGGATCAGCCCCAGCATTTT.

This chain joins TRBV27 and TRBJ2-7; D is tentatively TRBD1 or TRBD2 (5 bases each). The V end was cut by 2 bases, the J end by 3 bases, with 14 bases between. Germline assignment: CDR1 MNHEY and CDR2 SMNVEV (reference sequence). The CDR3 consists of 15 residues. DNA for the CDR3: TGTGCCAGCAGTTTAGGTGCCGGGGCGGGCTACGAGCAGTACTTC. This translates into CASSLGAGAGYEQYF.

V is TRBV4-1 and J is TRBJ1-1; D is ambiguous. CDR1 is MGHRA and CDR2 is YSYEKL in the germline V gene. V gave up 0 bases and J gave up 0 bases, with 11 bases separating them. The CDR3 extends over 16 amino acids. The CDR3, as DNA: TGCGCCAGCAGCCAAGATGTAAGAGGGTTGAACACTGAAGCTTTCTTT. As protein: CASSQDVRGLNTEAFF.

The chain joins TRBV5-1 to TRBJ1-1; 9 bases are a match to TRBD1. The germline V gene has CDR1 SGHRS and CDR2 YFSETQ. V was clipped by 0 bases and J by 3 bases; unmatched bases: 9. The CDR3 sequence is 17 residues long. CDR3 residues: CASSLDTGGLRDTEAFF. The CDR3 DNA sequence: TGCGCCAGCAGCTTGGATACAGGGGGCTTGAGGGACACTGAAGCTTTCTTT.

The V and J genes are TRBV2 and TRBJ2-1; 11 nucleotides align to TRBD2. In germline, CDR1 is SNHLY, CDR2 FYNNEI. The CDR3 consists of 14 residues. V trimming: 6 bases; J trimming: 6 bases; junction bases outside the gene matches: 4. The CDR3 bases are TGTGCCAGCAGACTAGCGGGAGCGGGCAATGAGCAGTTCTTC. Translating gives CASRLAGAGNEQFF.

This chain joins TRBV2 and TRBJ2-1; possible D gene TRBD1, 6 bases. In germline, CDR1 is SNHLY, CDR2 FYNNEI. Deletions cut 3 bases from V and 7 bases from J, with 13 bases between. The CDR3 covers 14 residues. DNA of the CDR3: TGTGCCAGCAGTGAGGCAGGGGCTTGGAATGAGCAGTTCTTC. It translates to CASSEAGAWNEQFF.

This chain uses TRBV5-1 with TRBJ2-3; D not certain. This CDR3 region has 15 residues. Trimming cost V 2 bases and J 1 base, with 11 bases left between them. CDR1 and CDR2 from the germline V gene are SGHRS and YFSETQ. The CDR3 loop is CASSFRRDRTDTQYF. In nucleotides, the CDR3 is TGCGCCAGCAGCTTCAGACGAGACCGCACAGATACGCAGTATTTT.